The rows below give T cell receptor beta chains drawn from one sample of a study of glioma-infiltrating T cells after dendritic cell vaccination. Method: immunoSEQ multiplex PCR; TCRdb's copy keeps in-frame clones and lacks some. The sample has approximately 50,000 clones, about nine tenths seen once; the top ten hold roughly 5.3%. Sequencing was performed on blood, taken after dendritic cell vaccination. The source is a human donor with glioblastoma. CDR3s include the opening cysteine and the closing phenylalanine or tryptophan. D genes are given only for firm matches. Size values are once, few and many counts, or a class for expanded clones, and some rows have none.

TRBD1	TRBV5-1	.	TRBJ1-3	15	CASSSEGQGGNTIYF	TGCGCCAGCAGCTCCGAAGGACAGGGAGGAAACACCATATATTTT
.	TRBV5-1	.	TRBJ2-7	18	CASSSNQADIEFLYEQYF	TGCGCCAGCAGCTCAAATCAGGCAGACATTGAGTTCCTCTACGAGCAGTACTTC
TRBD2	TRBV7-9	.	TRBJ2-1	15	CASSLTSGIYNEQFF	TGTGCCAGCAGCTTGACTAGCGGGATATACAATGAGCAGTTCTTC
.	TRBV19	.	TRBJ2-5	15	CASSSQGRGRETQYF	TGTGCCAGTAGTTCTCAGGGCCGTGGACGAGAGACCCAGTACTTC
.	TRBV19	.	TRBJ2-3	15	CASSRLASSTDTQYF	TGTGCCAGTAGTCGATTGGCTAGTAGCACAGATACGCAGTATTTT
.	TRBV7-6	.	TRBJ1-1	13	CASSSSLNTEAFF	TGTGCCAGCAGCTCCTCCCTGAACACTGAAGCTTTCTTT
.	TRBV6-5	.	TRBJ2-7	14	CASSPLDKTYEQYF	TGTGCCAGCAGTCCGCTGGACAAAACCTACGAGCAGTACTTC
TRBD1	TRBV27	once	TRBJ1-1	15	CASSLYRGYNTEAFF	TGTGCCAGCAGTTTGTACAGGGGGTATAACACTGAAGCTTTCTTT
.	TRBV7-9	.	TRBJ2-3	13	CASSSDNTDTQYF	TGTGCCAGCAGCTCGGACAACACAGATACGCAGTATTTT
TRBD1	TRBV27	.	TRBJ1-2	15	CASRRTGELSYGYTF	TGTGCCAGCAGACGCACAGGGGAACTTTCCTATGGCTACACCTTC
TRBD2	TRBV9	.	TRBJ2-7	15	CASSEGLAGVHEQYF	TGTGCCAGCAGCGAAGGACTAGCGGGAGTCCACGAGCAGTACTTC
TRBD1	TRBV28	.	TRBJ1-2	14	CASSLDRVSYGYTF	TGTGCCAGCAGTCTTGACAGGGTATCGTATGGCTACACCTTC
.	TRBV6-1	once	TRBJ1-5	14	CASREGGGGQPQHF	TGTGCCAGCAGAGAGGGGGGGGGCGGTCAGCCCCAGCATTTT
TRBD1	TRBV5-1	.	TRBJ2-5	14	CASRRTGGEETQYF	TGCGCCAGCCGGCGGACAGGGGGTGAAGAGACCCAGTACTTC
TRBD2	TRBV6-1	.	TRBJ2-1	19	CASSDHPYLLAGVVFEQFF	TGTGCCAGCAGTGACCACCCATATCTTCTAGCGGGAGTTGTATTTGAGCAGTTCTTC
.	TRBV7-8	.	TRBJ1-4	15	CASSLAQGFGEKLFF	TGTGCCAGCAGCTTAGCACAGGGTTTTGGTGAAAAACTGTTTTTT
TRBD2	TRBV30	.	TRBJ2-1	13	CAWSVGLAGDEFF	TGTGCCTGGAGTGTAGGGTTAGCGGGAGATGAGTTCTTC
.	TRBV27	.	TRBJ1-5	16	CASSLGGLRSNQPQHF	TGTGCCAGCAGTTTAGGAGGTTTGAGGAGCAATCAGCCCCAGCATTTT
.	TRBV4-3	.	TRBJ2-3	16	CASSQERGAGTDTQYF	TGCGCCAGCAGCCAAGAACGCGGGGCCGGCACAGATACGCAGTATTTT
.	TRBV4-2	.	TRBJ2-1	15	CASSQVIRNYNEQFF	TGTGCCAGCAGCCAAGTAATCAGAAACTACAATGAGCAGTTCTTC
.	TRBV7-2	.	TRBJ1-2	11	CASSLGGAYTF	TGTGCCAGCAGCTTAGGCGGGGCTTACACCTTC
TRBD2	TRBV10-3	.	TRBJ2-2	14	CAISGGGDTGELFF	TGTGCCATCAGTGGCGGGGGGGACACCGGGGAGCTGTTTTTT
TRBD2	TRBV4-3	.	TRBJ2-3	15	CASSTLAGGTDTQYF	TGCGCCAGCAGCACCCTAGCGGGAGGCACAGATACGCAGTATTTT
TRBD1	TRBV29-1	.	TRBJ1-1	13	CSVGRGRNTEAFF	TGCAGCGTTGGAAGGGGGCGGAACACTGAAGCTTTCTTT
TRBD2	TRBV28	.	TRBJ2-3	16	CASSSAGTSGTDTQYF	TGTGCCAGCAGTTCAGCCGGGACTAGCGGAACAGATACGCAGTATTTT
TRBD1	TRBV15	.	TRBJ1-2	15	CATSMGQANNYGYTF	TGTGCCACCAGCATGGGACAGGCGAATAACTATGGCTACACCTTC
.	TRBV7-2	.	TRBJ1-2	15	CASSLGGATNYGYTF	TGTGCCAGCAGCTTAGGGGGAGCTACTAACTATGGCTACACCTTC
.	TRBV5-1	.	TRBJ1-4	15	CASSLAHGRYEKLFF	TGCGCCAGCAGCTTGGCACACGGGAGGTATGAAAAACTGTTTTTT
TRBD1	TRBV5-1	.	TRBJ1-2	14	CASSPRWTGSGYTF	TGCGCCAGCAGCCCCCGCTGGACAGGATCGGGCTACACCTTC
.	TRBV21-1	.	TRBJ1-4	17	CASSKSRWQGFHEKLFF	TGTGCCAGCAGCAAATCCCGTTGGCAGGGCTTTCATGAAAAACTGTTTTTT
.	TRBV5-8	.	TRBJ1-1	13	CASPTYRGTEAFF	TGTGCCAGCCCGACATATCGGGGGACTGAAGCTTTCTTT
TRBD2	TRBV4-2	once	TRBJ2-1	19	CASSQVRGTSGRSYNEQFF	TGTGCCAGCAGCCAAGTACGGGGGACTAGCGGGAGATCTTACAATGAGCAGTTCTTC
TRBD1	TRBV5-1	.	TRBJ1-3	13	CASSGQAGNTIYF	TGCGCCAGCAGCGGACAGGCTGGAAACACCATATATTTT
TRBD2	TRBV10-3	.	TRBJ2-7	18	CAISGLAGTSGAAYEQYF	TGTGCCATCAGTGGTTTAGCGGGAACAAGTGGCGCCGCCTACGAGCAGTACTTC
TRBD2	TRBV9	.	TRBJ2-7	13	CASSVVGGREQYF	TGTGCCAGCAGCGTAGTCGGCGGGAGGGAGCAGTACTTC
TRBD1	TRBV28	few	TRBJ1-2	14	CASSPDRGVRGYTF	TGTGCCAGCAGTCCGGACAGGGGAGTGAGGGGCTACACCTTC
TRBD2	TRBV9	.	TRBJ2-1	15	CASSGLAGLYNEQFF	TGTGCCAGCAGCGGACTAGCGGGACTCTACAATGAGCAGTTCTTC
TRBD2	TRBV5-5	.	TRBJ2-7	18	CASSRSRASGTVPYEQYF	TGTGCCAGCAGCCGTTCGAGGGCTAGCGGGACAGTCCCCTACGAGCAGTACTTC
TRBD1	TRBV18	.	TRBJ2-1	15	CASSPRDRVFDEQFF	TGTGCCAGCTCCCCACGGGACAGGGTTTTTGATGAGCAGTTCTTC
TRBD1	TRBV9	.	TRBJ1-1	17	CASSPGGRGPMNTEAFF	TGTGCCAGCAGCCCAGGGGGGCGGGGACCCATGAACACTGAAGCTTTCTTT
TRBD1	TRBV4-3	few	TRBJ1-3	15	CASSLGQGSGNTIYF	TGCGCCAGCAGCCTTGGACAGGGCTCTGGAAACACCATATATTTT
TRBD2	TRBV7-6	.	TRBJ2-1	15	CASSPSGSVNNEQFF	TGTGCCAGCAGTCCGAGCGGGAGTGTTAACAATGAGCAGTTCTTC
.	TRBV5-1	.	TRBJ1-1	16	CASSLAAGRSGLGAFF	TGCGCCAGCAGCTTGGCCGCCGGCAGGTCAGGACTGGGAGCTTTCTTT
TRBD1	TRBV6-5	.	TRBJ2-5	13	CASSSTGSETQYF	TGTGCCAGCAGCTCGACAGGGTCCGAGACCCAGTACTTC
.	TRBV5-1	once	TRBJ1-1	14	CASSLTGGYTEAFF	TGCGCCAGCAGCTTAACTGGGGGGTACACTGAAGCTTTCTTT
.	TRBV29-1	.	TRBJ1-1	17	CSVAGGQTSTMNTEAFF	TGCAGCGTAGCAGGAGGACAGACAAGTACAATGAACACTGAAGCTTTCTTT
TRBD1	TRBV4-3	medium-sized	TRBJ1-3	16	CASSQGGQGAGNTIYF	TGCGCCAGCAGCCAAGGAGGACAGGGCGCTGGAAACACCATATATTTT
.	TRBV14	once	TRBJ2-1	16	CASSQGGGTAYNEQFF	TGTGCCAGCAGCCAAGGAGGAGGGACAGCGTACAATGAGCAGTTCTTC
.	TRBV28	.	TRBJ1-5	12	CASGSGNQPQHF	TGTGCCAGCGGGTCAGGGAATCAGCCCCAGCATTTT
.	TRBV6-7	.	TRBJ1-5	13	CASSYSRDQPQHF	TGTGCCAGCAGTTACTCGAGGGATCAGCCCCAGCATTTT
.	TRBV10-3	.	TRBJ2-1	15	CAIRGRRKGDNEQFF	TGTGCCATCAGGGGGCGGAGAAAGGGGGACAATGAGCAGTTCTTC
.	TRBV15	once	TRBJ1-2	15	CATSRDLGGSTGYTF	TGTGCCACCAGCAGAGATCTCGGGGGGTCTACTGGCTACACCTTC
.	TRBV18	.	TRBJ1-2	16	CASSPLKYGTQYGYTF	TGTGCCAGCTCACCACTTAAATACGGGACTCAATATGGCTACACCTTC
TRBD2	TRBV5-1	.	TRBJ2-7	16	CASSSGTSGIIDEQYF	TGCGCCAGCAGCTCTGGGACTAGCGGGATTATCGACGAGCAGTACTTC
.	TRBV28	.	TRBJ2-1	15	CASIGRGEAYNEQFF	TGTGCCAGCATAGGGCGGGGAGAGGCCTACAATGAGCAGTTCTTC
TRBD2	TRBV27	.	TRBJ2-1	16	CASSPGLAGVPNEQFF	TGTGCCAGCAGTCCGGGACTAGCGGGAGTTCCAAATGAGCAGTTCTTC
.	TRBV5-1	.	TRBJ2-7	17	CASSLAAEPPRVYEQYF	TGCGCCAGCAGCTTGGCTGCGGAACCCCCTCGAGTCTACGAGCAGTACTTC
TRBD2	TRBV6-1	.	TRBJ2-7	14	CASNWLAGDHEQYF	TGTGCCAGCAATTGGCTAGCGGGCGACCACGAGCAGTACTTC
TRBD2	TRBV27	once	TRBJ2-1	15	CASSFTSGRAGEQFF	TGTGCCAGCAGTTTTACTAGCGGGAGGGCTGGTGAGCAGTTCTTC
.	TRBV21-1	.	TRBJ2-3	17	CASSKGWASGASDTQYF	.